These 24 T cell receptor beta chains originate from one sample sequenced in a study of post-analysis software for immune sequencing data. Study results and limitations: TRBV5-6, TRBV5-1 and TRBV20-1 belonged to a set of a handful of TRBV segments that were more frequent in patients than controls.

These receptors have no known antigen. The authors incorporated unique molecular identifiers into the TCR beta cDNA libraries. Using its own MiXCR run on the PCR reads, TCRdb lists one record per CDR3 protein. The sample shows around 710,000 distinct CDR3 sequences, 46% of them seen only once. Sequencing used blood. The receptor source for this set is a girl aged 5-17 years with multiple sclerosis.

The V call is TRBV9, the J call TRBJ1-2; D might be TRBD1 (5 bases). The CDR3 has 14 residues. Trimming left V 3 bases short and J 2 bases short, with 11 bases between. Germline CDR1 SGDLS, CDR2 YYNGEE. The chain's CDR3 is CASSAGPHNYGYTF. DNA for the CDR3: TGTGCCAGCAGCGCGGGACCCCACAACTATGGCTACACCTTC.

This clonotype was seen a handful of times. This sequence joins TRBV9 and TRBJ2-3; D may be TRBD1 or TRBD2 (5 bases each). V was trimmed by 3 bases and J by 0 bases, leaving 8 bases between them. CDR1 is SGDLS, CDR2 YYNGEE, per germline. The CDR3 sequence is 14 residues long. The CDR3 loop reads CASSARDSTDTQYF. CDR3 bases: TGTGCCAGCAGCGCCCGGGACAGCACAGATACGCAGTATTTT.

Concerning this clonotype itself: This clone may be a read error of a much larger clone one base away. This sequence joins TRBV6-6 and TRBJ2-4, with D perhaps TRBD2 (7 bases). The CDR3 runs to 15 residues. The germline V gene encodes CDR1 MNHNY and CDR2 SVGAGI (reference sequence). CDR3 coding DNA: TGTGCCGGCAGTTACCGGACTCCAGGGGAGGGTGAGCAGTACTTC. This codes for CAGSYRTPGEGEQYF.

This clonotype occurred many times. The V call is TRBV6-5, the J call TRBJ2-7; D gene unclear. The CDR3 is 14 residues long. V lost 0 bases, J lost 2 bases, and 8 bases lay in between. In germline, CDR1 is MNHEY, CDR2 SVGAGI. CDR3 coding DNA: TGTGCCAGCAGTTACTCGTCAGGAGCCTACGAGCAGTACTTC. Translated, it gives CASSYSSGAYEQYF.

This CDR3 reads CATRTERDRQETQYF. CDR3 nucleotides: TGTGCCACTCGGACGGAGCGCGACCGACAAGAGACCCAGTACTTC. This sequence joins TRBV10-3 and TRBJ2-7, with D hard to call. The DNA end favors TRBJ2-5, so the J call may be wrong. CDR3 length equals 15 residues. Per the germline V gene, CDR1 is ENHRY and CDR2 is SYGVKD.

The chain combines TRBV4-2 with TRBJ2-4; the D gene could be TRBD1 or TRBD2 (5 bases each). The J call is uncertain, as TRBJ2-7 better fits the DNA end. The germline V gene has CDR1 LGHNA and CDR2 YNFKEQ. The CDR3 runs 16 residues. CDR3 protein: CASSQPLPGEGYEQYF. CDR3 nucleotide sequence: TGTGCCAGCAGCCAACCGCTTCCGGGCGAGGGGTACGAGCAGTACTTC.

CDR3: CASSQWSGYTF. Written as DNA, the CDR3 is TGTGCCAGCAGCCAATGGTCTGGCTACACCTTC. V is TRBV16 and J is TRBJ1-2; D remains unclear. Germline values: CDR1 KGHSY, CDR2 FQNENV. The CDR3 is 11 amino acids. Trimming shortened V by 1 base and J by 7 bases, and 4 bases separated the two germline ends. Looking up the rest from reference TRBV16 and TRBJ1-2 gives the full variable domain: GEEVAQTPKHLVRGEGQKAKLYCAPIKGHSYVFWYQQVLKNEFKFLISFQNENVFDETGMPKERFSAKCLPNSPCSLEIQATKLEDSAVYFCASSQWSGYTFGSGTRLTVV.

This chain joins TRBV5-1 and TRBJ2-1; 15 positions agree with TRBD2. Germline V gene sequence: CDR1 SGHRS, CDR2 YFSETQ. V lost 1 base to trimming and J lost 8 bases; unmatched junction nucleotides: 10. This CDR3 has 18 amino acids. CDR3 loop: CASSLWGLAGGDGDEQFF. CDR3 sequence (DNA): TGCGCCAGCAGCTTGTGGGGACTAGCGGGAGGCGATGGCGATGAGCAGTTCTTC.

This clonotype was recorded a few times. The chain employs TRBV4-1 and TRBJ2-7, with a weak D call TRBD1 (5 bases). Germline V CDR1 and CDR2: MGHRA, YSYEKL. The length of the CDR3 is 15 residues. Trimming removed 0 bases at V and 3 bases at J, with 12 bases between. The CDR3 DNA follows: TGCGCCAGCAGCCAAGATACAGCAGGGCACTACGAGCAGTACTTC. Translation gives CASSQDTAGHYEQYF.

The chain couples TRBV6-1 to TRBJ2-3, with TRBD2 matching 12 bases. The CDR3 spans 18 residues. V was clipped by 6 bases and J by 1 base; unmatched bases: 11. Looked up from germline, CDR1 is MNHNS and CDR2 is SASEGT. The chain's CDR3 is CASSTKRTSGKRTDTQYF. The CDR3 bases are TGTGCCAGCAGCACCAAGCGGACTAGCGGGAAGCGCACAGATACGCAGTATTTT.

V is TRBV19 and J is TRBJ1-1; D not resolved. The CDR3 consists of 13 residues. The V gene's germline CDR1 is LNHDA and CDR2 SQIVND (reference sequence). Trimming pared 8 bases from V and 4 bases from J, leaving 14 bases between. In DNA form, the CDR3 reads TGTGCCAGTCGTCCGTGGGATGGCACTGAAGCTTTCTTT. This translates into CASRPWDGTEAFF.

This clonotype was counted between two and nine times. The chain couples TRBV12-3 or TRBV12-4 to TRBJ2-3; the D gene is possibly TRBD2 (6 bases). V gave up 1 base and J gave up 2 bases, with 13 bases separating them. CDR3 length: 16 residues. CDR3 region: CASSLVIGGPTDTQYF. The DNA of the CDR3 is TGTGCCAGCAGTTTAGTCATTGGAGGGCCCACAGATACGCAGTATTTT.

The V and J genes are TRBV5-1 and TRBJ1-2; no firm D call. The V gene's germline CDR1 is SGHRS and CDR2 YFSETQ. V lost 0 bases, J lost 4 bases, and 16 bases lay in between. The CDR3 extends over 16 amino acids. CDR3 sequence: CASSLGGPPNVYGYTF. The CDR3 DNA follows: TGCGCCAGCAGCTTGGGAGGACCTCCAAACGTCTATGGCTACACCTTC.

The chain couples TRBV2 to TRBJ1-2; no reliable D call. V was shortened by 0 bases and J by 4 bases, with 9 bases between the two germline ends. This CDR3 is built from 14 residues. Germline V gene sequence: CDR1 SNHLY, CDR2 FYNNEI. This CDR3 is CASSEATRPYGYTF. The CDR3 DNA reads as TGTGCCAGCAGTGAAGCGACACGCCCCTATGGCTACACCTTC.

The V and J genes are TRBV5-1 and TRBJ2-1; D may be TRBD1 (5 bases). Germline assignment: CDR1 SGHRS and CDR2 YFSETQ. V was clipped by 0 bases and J by 5 bases, with 12 bases between them. The CDR3 extends over 15 amino acids. The CDR3 coding sequence is TGCGCCAGCAGCTTGGGGCAGGGTTCGCACAATGAGCAGTTCTTC. Translation: CASSLGQGSHNEQFF.

The rearrangement uses TRBV27 and TRBJ1-2; D gene uncertain. CDR1 MNHEY and CDR2 SMNVEV come from the germline V gene (reference sequence). V was trimmed by 3 bases and J by 4 bases, leaving 15 bases between them. The length of the CDR3 is 15 residues. The CDR3 bases are TGTGCCAGCAGTTTGTGGGGTAAGGGAGGCTATGGCTACACCTTC. Residues: CASSLWGKGGYGYTF.

This chain joins TRBV5-1 and TRBJ1-1; D is perhaps TRBD1 (5 bases). The length of the CDR3 is 14 residues. Germline assignment: CDR1 SGHRS and CDR2 YFSETQ. V lost 3 bases and J 5 bases, leaving 14 bases between the germline ends. Here the CDR3 DNA reads TGCGCCAGCAGCTACGGGGGGGTAGGGACTGAAGCTTTCTTT. This translates into CASSYGGVGTEAFF.

J is TRBJ2-7 and V is TRBV9; D unresolved. Trimming pared 3 bases from V and 7 bases from J, leaving 8 bases between. The CDR3 runs 11 residues. CDR1 and CDR2 (germline): SGDLS, YYNGEE. CDR3 sequence (DNA): TGTGCCAGCAGCGCAGACGGAGAGCAGTACTTC. Its translation: CASSADGEQYF. Drawing the rest from reference TRBV9 and TRBJ2-7, the complete variable domain is DSGVTQTPKHLITATGQRVTLRCSPRSGDLSVYWYQQSLDQGLQFLIQYYNGEERAKGNILERFSAQQFPDLHSELNLSSLELGDSALYFCASSADGEQYFGPGTRLTVT.

This clonotype was detected only a few times. The chain has TRBV19 and TRBJ2-4; 10 positions agree with TRBD2. The end of the DNA is better explained by TRBJ2-7, so the J call may be wrong. The germline V gene encodes CDR1 LNHDA and CDR2 SQIVND (reference sequence). The length of the CDR3 is 15 residues. Here the CDR3 DNA reads TGTGCCAGTAGTATAGCTAGCGGGAGTCTAAACGAGCAGTACTTC. As protein: CASSIASGSLNEQYF.

The V call is TRBV20-1, the J call TRBJ2-7, with D possibly TRBD1 on 7 matching bases. The J call is in doubt because the DNA end fits TRBJ2-5 better. This CDR3 contains 14 residues. Germline V gene lookup returns CDR1 DFQATT and CDR2 SNEGSKA (reference sequence). The CDR3 spells CSARDSTGRGTQYF. In nucleotides, the CDR3 is TGCAGTGCTAGAGATTCGACAGGGCGGGGGACCCAGTACTTC.

The V call is TRBV27, the J call TRBJ2-7, with 7 bases aligning to TRBD2. The germline V gene encodes CDR1 MNHEY and CDR2 SMNVEV (reference sequence). The CDR3 is made up of 14 amino acids. Trimming took 2 bases from V and 5 from J; bases not matched to a gene: 6. The DNA of the CDR3 is TGTGCCAGCAGTTTAAGAGGGAGGGCCCACGAGCAGTACTTC. Its translation is CASSLRGRAHEQYF.

V and J are TRBV6-2 or TRBV6-3 and TRBJ1-4; 7 bases map to TRBD1. With 6 bases clipped from V and 5 bases from J, the junction kept 12 bases outside the gene matches. The CDR3 spans 16 residues. CDR1 and CDR2 from the germline V gene are MNHEY and SVGEGT. CDR3 bases: TGTGCCAGCAGCAGCCGGGACAGACGGCCCAATGAAAAACTGTTTTTT. It translates to CASSSRDRRPNEKLFF.

The chain is built from TRBV6-1 and TRBJ2-3; the match to TRBD2 covers 10 bases. The CDR3 has 13 amino acids. V shed 7 bases and J 12 bases; nucleotides not matched to a gene: 10. CDR1 is MNHNS and CDR2 is SASEGT in the germline V gene. The CDR3 nucleotides read TGTGCCAGCACCGCCTGGACTAGCGGAACTCAGTATTTT. This sequence encodes CASTAWTSGTQYF.

This clonotype was seen once. The chain combines TRBV5-1 with TRBJ2-1; D remains ambiguous. V was clipped by 4 bases and J by 1 base, with 18 bases between them. This CDR3 is built from 17 residues. Germline values: CDR1 SGHRS, CDR2 YFSETQ. This CDR3 is CASSPSARSISYNEQFF. The CDR3 DNA follows: TGCGCCAGCAGCCCCTCGGCGCGGAGCATTTCCTACAATGAGCAGTTCTTC.